The next 30 T cell receptor beta chains were all read from a single sample in a study of PD-L1 blockade in urothelial cancer. The data were produced by immunoSEQ multiplex PCR, yet TCRdb's version contains in-frame clones alone and is incomplete. The data show roughly 100,000 clones, 89% seen once. Time point in this sample: pretreatment peripheral blood. This specimen was PBMCs, taken around atezolizumab (anti-PD-L1) treatment. The receptors come from a woman aged 80 or over with urothelial cancer.

As concerns this clone: Other DNA variants within this sample encode the same CDR3. This chain's CDR3 is CAWTTGVEQYF. The CDR3 DNA reads as TGTGCCTGGACCACAGGGGTCGAGCAGTACTTC. The chain carries TRBV30 and TRBJ2-7; 7 bases line up with TRBD1. There are 11 residues in the CDR3. Germline V gene data show CDR1 as GTSNPN and CDR2 as SVGIG (reference sequence). V dropped 4 bases and J dropped 6; count of bases not matched to a gene: 3.

V gene TRBV14 combines with J gene TRBJ2-2; D call uncertain. Deletions cut 4 bases from V and 1 base from J, with 10 bases between. This CDR3 is built from 15 residues. Germline V gene sequence: CDR1 SGHDN, CDR2 FVKESK. This chain's CDR3 is CASSPIGQNTGELFF. The DNA for the CDR3 is TGTGCCAGCAGCCCGATTGGGCAGAACACCGGGGAGCTGTTTTTT.

The rearrangement joins TRBV10-1 to TRBJ1-1, with D uncertain. The ends were cut back, 2 bases at V and 0 bases at J, with 7 bases in the middle. CDR3 length: 14 amino acids. CDR1 and CDR2 (germline): WNHNN, SYGVQD (reference sequence). The CDR3: CASSERGMNTEAFF. Written as DNA, the CDR3 is TGCGCCAGCAGTGAGCGGGGAATGAACACTGAAGCTTTCTTT.

The CDR3 sequence: CASTPDPATDHANTGELFF. CDR3 coding DNA: TGTGCCAGTACTCCCGACCCAGCGACAGACCATGCGAACACCGGGGAGCTGTTTTTT. The gene calls are TRBV19 and TRBJ2-2; D is perhaps TRBD1 (5 bases). V was clipped by 7 bases and J by 0 bases, with 24 bases between them. The CDR3 has 19 residues. In germline, CDR1 is LNHDA, CDR2 SQIVND (reference sequence).

This chain connects TRBV27 to TRBJ2-3, with TRBD2 identical over 12 bases. The V and J ends lost 3 bases and 4 bases, in that order; junction bases with no gene match: 2. This CDR3 spans 15 amino acids. Germline CDR1 is MNHEY and CDR2 is SMNVEV (reference sequence). The CDR3 loop is CASSFLAGGPDTQYF. In nucleotides, the CDR3 is TGTGCCAGCAGTTTCCTAGCGGGAGGGCCAGATACGCAGTATTTT.

The J gene is TRBJ2-5, the V gene TRBV2, with a possible D match to TRBD2 (6 bases). This CDR3 region has 14 residues. V lost 6 bases and J lost 5, with 16 bases in between. CDR1 and CDR2 from the germline V gene are SNHLY and FYNNEI. The CDR3 DNA sequence: TGTGCCAGCAGCCAGACCGGGACTGTGGAGACCCAGTACTTC. Translating it yields CASSQTGTVETQYF.

This clone came up once. The chain couples TRBV27 to TRBJ2-2, with TRBD1 matching over 9 bases. The CDR3 consists of 15 residues. J was trimmed by 0 bases and V by 8 bases; bases with no gene match: 4. Germline CDR1 is MNHEY and CDR2 is SMNVEV (reference sequence). CDR3 loop: CASRRQGANTGELFF. The DNA of the CDR3 is TGTGCCAGCCGCCGACAGGGGGCGAACACCGGGGAGCTGTTTTTT.

CDR3 amino acids: CASSISSGGYEQYF. As DNA, the CDR3 is TGTGCCAGCAGTATATCTAGCGGGGGCTACGAGCAGTACTTC. The chain employs TRBV28 and TRBJ2-7; 10 bases line up with TRBD2. Germline V gene lookup returns CDR1 MDHEN and CDR2 SYDVKM. This CDR3 is built from 14 residues. V was pared by 5 bases and J by 3 bases, with 4 bases of the junction left unmatched.

This chain connects TRBV2 to TRBJ1-5, with no clear D. Trimming left V 6 bases short and J 4 bases short, with 10 bases between. The CDR3 runs 13 residues. The germline V gene encodes CDR1 SNHLY and CDR2 FYNNEI. The CDR3 region has the DNA TGTGCCAGCAGAGGACTGGGGAATCAGCCCCAGCATTTT. This sequence encodes CASRGLGNQPQHF.

This chain joins TRBV19 and TRBJ2-7, with TRBD2 matching over 14 bases. The V gene end was trimmed by 5 bases and the J gene end by 4 bases; junction bases not matched to a gene: 4. This CDR3 comprises 15 residues. CDR1 is LNHDA and CDR2 is SQIVND in the germline V gene (reference sequence). In nucleotides, the CDR3 is TGTGCCAGTAGTTTCGGGACTAGCGGGAGTTACGAGCAGTACTTC. It is translated as CASSFGTSGSYEQYF.

The chain combines TRBV28 with TRBJ1-1, with D unclear. Trimming removed 0 bases from V and 0 bases from J, with 5 bases in between. The CDR3 contains 14 residues. Germline V gene lookup returns CDR1 MDHEN and CDR2 SYDVKM. CDR3 in amino acids: CASSLWLVNTEAFF. The CDR3 region has the DNA TGTGCCAGCAGTTTATGGTTAGTGAACACTGAAGCTTTCTTT.

The J gene is TRBJ2-3, the V gene TRBV9; perhaps TRBD1 as D (6 bases). The CDR3 loop spans 15 amino acids. V was cut by 0 bases and J by 3 bases, with 11 bases left in between. The germline V gene encodes CDR1 SGDLS and CDR2 YYNGEE. CDR3 protein: CASSVVGGETDTQYF. The CDR3 bases are TGTGCCAGCAGCGTAGTAGGGGGAGAGACAGATACGCAGTATTTT.

The V call is TRBV29-1, the J call TRBJ1-2, with D perhaps TRBD1 (6 bases). V lost 6 bases and J lost 7, with 21 bases in between. The CDR3 has 14 residues. Per the germline V gene, CDR1 is SQVTM and CDR2 is ANQGSEA. In DNA, the CDR3 is TGCAGCGTCCAGAAAAAAACGAGAGGGGGTGGCTACACCTTC. This gives the protein CSVQKKTRGGGYTF.

DNA of the CDR3: TGCGCCAGCAATGCGGGAGCATCCTACAATGAGCAGTTCTTC. Residues: CASNAGASYNEQFF. The chain carries TRBV5-1 and TRBJ2-1; 7 bases map to TRBD2. Germline-derived CDR1 and CDR2 are SGHRS and YFSETQ. V lost 6 bases and J lost 1; bases outside the gene matches: 4. This CDR3 is 14 amino acids long.

The chain uses TRBV19 and TRBJ2-5; 7 bases agree with TRBD1. The CDR3 has 15 residues. CDR1 LNHDA and CDR2 SQIVND come from the germline V gene (reference sequence). Unmatched junction bases numbered 6, after V lost 1 base and J lost 4 bases. The CDR3: CASSIVGTVVETQYF. The DNA for the CDR3 is TGTGCCAGTAGTATAGTTGGGACAGTGGTAGAGACCCAGTACTTC. Combining the CDR3 with reference TRBV19 and TRBJ2-5 gives the whole variable domain DGGITQSPKYLFRKEGQNVTLSCEQNLNHDAMYWYRQDPGQGLRLIYYSQIVNDFQKGDIAEGYSVSREKKESFPLTVTSAQKNPTAFYLCASSIVGTVVETQYFGPGTRLLVL.

This clone was recorded only once. The gene calls are TRBV19 and TRBJ2-3, with D possibly TRBD2 on 5 matching bases. CDR1 and CDR2 from the germline V gene are LNHDA and SQIVND (reference sequence). This CDR3 spans 15 amino acids. Trimming pared 1 base from V and 8 bases from J, leaving 16 bases between. The DNA for the CDR3 is TGTGCCAGTAGTATAGCTGGGCGGGCCGGCGGTACGCAGTATTTT. The encoded protein is CASSIAGRAGGTQYF.

The V gene is TRBV11-2, the J gene TRBJ2-7; D not certain. The CDR3 is 15 amino acids. V lost 0 bases and J lost 0, with 9 bases in between. The germline V gene has CDR1 SGHAT and CDR2 FQNNGV. CDR3 loop: CASSLERSLSYEQYF. The CDR3 DNA is TGTGCCAGCAGCTTAGAGCGGAGTCTCTCCTACGAGCAGTACTTC.

V usage is TRBV5-4 and J usage is TRBJ1-2, with TRBD1 matching 7 bases. V lost 0 bases and J lost 8; bases outside the gene matches: 7. This CDR3 comprises 14 residues. Germline V gene sequence: CDR1 SGHNT, CDR2 YYREEE (reference sequence). The CDR3 sequence is CASSLGGGAEGYTF. The CDR3 DNA reads as TGTGCCAGCAGCTTGGGAGGGGGCGCGGAGGGCTACACCTTC.

V gene TRBV7-9 combines with J gene TRBJ2-3; possibly TRBD1 for D (6 bases). The CDR3 covers 15 residues. CDR1 is SEHNR and CDR2 is FQNEAQ in the germline V gene (reference sequence). Trimming cost V 6 bases and J 1 base, with 14 bases left between them. CDR3 in amino acids: CASSRQGPRTDTQYF. Here the CDR3 DNA reads TGTGCCAGCAGTCGTCAGGGGCCTCGCACAGATACGCAGTATTTT.

This chain uses TRBV10-1 with TRBJ2-2; a weak D match, TRBD1 (6 bases). The CDR3 spans 18 residues. Per the germline V gene, CDR1 is WNHNN and CDR2 is SYGVQD (reference sequence). The V end was cut by 0 bases, the J end by 4 bases, with 18 bases between. The CDR3 loop is CASSESGLRQGTTGELFF. The DNA of the CDR3 is TGCGCCAGCAGTGAGTCGGGTCTTAGGCAGGGGACCACCGGGGAGCTGTTTTTT.

The chain uses TRBV7-9 and TRBJ2-7, with D possibly TRBD1 on 6 matching bases. Trimming removed 2 bases from V and 0 bases from J, with 17 bases in between. CDR1 and CDR2 (germline): SEHNR, FQNEAQ (reference sequence). This CDR3 comprises 17 residues. CDR3 in amino acids: CASSLTPTGFSSYEQYF. The CDR3 region has the DNA TGTGCCAGCAGCTTAACCCCGACAGGTTTTAGCTCCTACGAGCAGTACTTC.

Concerning this clone: The same CDR3 arises from other DNA sequences in this sample as well. The chain recombines TRBV23-1 with TRBJ2-7; TRBD2 aligns across 10 bases. TRBV23-1 counts as an open reading frame of uncertain function. J gave up 5 bases and V 8 bases, and 12 bases lay outside the gene matches. The CDR3 consists of 15 residues. The CDR3 is CASVKRTSGTDEQYF. In nucleotides, the CDR3 is TGCGCCAGCGTCAAGCGAACTAGCGGGACCGACGAGCAGTACTTC.

This chain uses TRBV6-1 with TRBJ2-1; D call uncertain. Trimming removed 1 base at V and 6 bases at J, with 13 bases between. This CDR3 is 15 amino acids long. The germline CDR1 and CDR2 sequences are MNHNS and SASEGT. CDR3 sequence reads: CASSEGATGRNEQFF. The CDR3 nucleotides are TGTGCCAGCAGTGAAGGGGCTACTGGTCGCAATGAGCAGTTCTTC.

The J gene is TRBJ2-6, the V gene TRBV19; TRBD2 aligns across 11 bases. Germline loops: CDR1 LNHDA, CDR2 SQIVND (reference sequence). J lost 0 bases, V lost 1 base, and 5 bases had no gene match. CDR3 length: 19 residues. This CDR3 reads CASSIAPGLAASGANVLTF. CDR3 nucleotide sequence: TGTGCCAGTAGTATAGCTCCGGGACTAGCGGCCTCTGGGGCCAACGTCCTGACTTTC. The full variable domain, its missing parts supplied by reference TRBV19 and TRBJ2-6, is DGGITQSPKYLFRKEGQNVTLSCEQNLNHDAMYWYRQDPGQGLRLIYYSQIVNDFQKGDIAEGYSVSREKKESFPLTVTSAQKNPTAFYLCASSIAPGLAASGANVLTFGAGSRLTVL.

The chain recombines TRBV11-2 with TRBJ2-7, with 7 bases fitting TRBD1. Germline CDR1 and CDR2: SGHAT and FQNNGV. This CDR3 spans 13 amino acids. V shed 3 bases and J 5 bases; nucleotides not matched to a gene: 4. The CDR3 here is CASSLGQPNEQYF. In DNA form, the CDR3 reads TGTGCCAGCAGCTTGGGACAGCCCAACGAGCAGTACTTC.

For the CDR3, the DNA is TGTGCCAGCAGTGAAAGGCGGGAGGGCCGGGAGCAGTACTTC. Protein: CASSERREGREQYF. V usage is TRBV2 and J usage is TRBJ2-7; 9 nucleotides match TRBD2. V shed 2 bases and J 7 bases; nucleotides not matched to a gene: 6. The CDR3 has 14 amino acids. The V gene's germline CDR1 is SNHLY and CDR2 FYNNEI. The full variable domain, completed using reference TRBV2 and TRBJ2-7, is EPEVTQTPSHQVTQMGQEVILRCVPISNHLYFYWYRQILGQKVEFLVSFYNNEISEKSEIFDDQFSVERPDGSNFTLKIRSTKLEDSAMYFCASSERREGREQYFGPGTRLTVT.

J is TRBJ2-7 and V is TRBV6-5; possibly TRBD2 for D (5 bases). The CDR3 totals 13 residues. V lost 1 base to trimming and J lost 4 bases, with 8 bases between them. Germline loops: CDR1 MNHEY, CDR2 SVGAGI. This CDR3 reads CASSYLGGYEQYF. The CDR3 DNA follows: TGTGCCAGCAGTTACTTAGGAGGTTACGAGCAGTACTTC.

V is TRBV10-3 and J is TRBJ2-1, with 8 bases identical to TRBD2. CDR3 length equals 14 residues. Trimming cost V 0 bases and J 10 bases; bases outside gene matches: 5. Germline loops: CDR1 ENHRY, CDR2 SYGVKD. The CDR3 loop reads CAISESGLAGEQFF. The DNA for the CDR3 is TGTGCCATCAGTGAGTCAGGACTAGCTGGAGAGCAGTTCTTC.

This sequence joins TRBV30 and TRBJ2-7, with 9 bases lining up with TRBD1. The CDR3 totals 15 residues. V was clipped by 3 bases and J by 3 bases; unmatched bases: 9. The germline gives CDR1 GTSNPN, CDR2 SVGIG (reference sequence). The CDR3 coding sequence is TGTGCCTGGAGAGGATCCGGGACAGGGCGCTACGAGCAGTACTTC. Residues: CAWRGSGTGRYEQYF.

V usage is TRBV30 and J usage is TRBJ2-7; 9 nucleotides match TRBD1. J lost 6 bases, V lost 5 bases, and 14 bases had no gene match. This CDR3 is 15 amino acids long. Per the germline V gene, CDR1 is GTSNPN and CDR2 is SVGIG (reference sequence). CDR3 DNA sequence: TGTGCCTGGGGCCCGCTTAGGGGACAGGGTTCCGAGCAGTACTTC. Residues: CAWGPLRGQGSEQYF.